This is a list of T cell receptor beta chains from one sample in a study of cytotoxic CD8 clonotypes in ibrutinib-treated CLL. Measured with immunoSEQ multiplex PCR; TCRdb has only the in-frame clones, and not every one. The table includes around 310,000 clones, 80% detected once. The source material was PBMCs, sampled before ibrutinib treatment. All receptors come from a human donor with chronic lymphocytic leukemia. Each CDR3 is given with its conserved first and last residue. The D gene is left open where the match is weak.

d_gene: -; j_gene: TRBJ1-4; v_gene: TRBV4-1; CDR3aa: CASSQVWAEKLFF; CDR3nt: TGCGCCAGCAGCCAAGTATGGGCCGAAAAACTGTTTTTT
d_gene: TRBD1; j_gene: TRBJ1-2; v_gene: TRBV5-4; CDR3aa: CASSLARQGVYGYTF; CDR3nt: TGTGCCAGCAGCTTGGCGCGCCAGGGGGTCTATGGCTACACCTTC
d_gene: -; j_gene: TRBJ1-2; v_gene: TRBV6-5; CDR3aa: CASNAGVHGYTF; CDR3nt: TGTGCCAGCAACGCAGGGGTCCATGGCTACACCTTC
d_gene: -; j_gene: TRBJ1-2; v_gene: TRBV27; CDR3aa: CASRPSGSNYGYTF; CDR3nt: TGTGCCAGCAGGCCTAGTGGATCCAACTATGGCTACACCTTC
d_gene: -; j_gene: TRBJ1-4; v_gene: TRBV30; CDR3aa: CARQGKWEKLFF; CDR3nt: TGTGCTAGACAAGGGAAGTGGGAAAAACTGTTTTTT
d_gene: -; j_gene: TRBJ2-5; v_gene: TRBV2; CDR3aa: CASSREETQYF; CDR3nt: TGTGCCAGCAGCAGGGAAGAGACCCAGTACTTC
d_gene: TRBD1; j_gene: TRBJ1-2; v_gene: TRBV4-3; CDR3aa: CASSLDRERSYGYTF; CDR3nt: TGCGCCAGCAGCCTGGACAGGGAACGAAGCTATGGCTACACCTTC
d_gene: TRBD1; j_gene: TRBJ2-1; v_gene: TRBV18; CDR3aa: CASSDSRQGTYNEQFF; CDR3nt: TGTGCCAGCTCGGACTCAAGACAGGGTACCTACAATGAGCAGTTCTTC
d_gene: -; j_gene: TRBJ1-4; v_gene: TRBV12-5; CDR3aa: CASGAGTAPIATNEKLFF; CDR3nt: TGTGCTAGTGGTGCCGGGACCGCTCCGATTGCAACTAATGAAAAACTGTTTTTT
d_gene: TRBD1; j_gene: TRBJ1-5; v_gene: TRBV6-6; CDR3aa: CASQDGTVYQPQHF; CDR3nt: TGTGCCAGCCAGGATGGGACAGTGTATCAGCCCCAGCATTTT
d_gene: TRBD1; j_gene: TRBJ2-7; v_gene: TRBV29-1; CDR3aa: CSVEMGDRGYEQYF; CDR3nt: TGCAGCGTTGAAATGGGCGACAGGGGCTACGAGCAGTACTTC
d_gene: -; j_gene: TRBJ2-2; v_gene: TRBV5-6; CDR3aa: CASSSPRVSSGELFF; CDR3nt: TGTGCCAGCAGCTCTCCCAGGGTTAGCTCCGGGGAGCTGTTTTTT
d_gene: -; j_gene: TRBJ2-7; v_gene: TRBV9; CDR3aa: CASSLGGEVYEQYF; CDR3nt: TGTGCCAGCAGCCTGGGGGGCGAAGTCTACGAGCAGTACTTC
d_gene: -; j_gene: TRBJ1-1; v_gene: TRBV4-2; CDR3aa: CASSQDLGGTEAFF; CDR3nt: TGTGCCAGCAGCCAAGATTTAGGGGGCACTGAAGCTTTCTTT
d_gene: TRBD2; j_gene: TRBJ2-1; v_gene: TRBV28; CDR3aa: CASSVSGRRYNEQFF; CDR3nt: TGTGCCAGCAGTGTAAGCGGGAGACGCTACAATGAGCAGTTCTTC
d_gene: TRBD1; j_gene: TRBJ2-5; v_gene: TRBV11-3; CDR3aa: CASSLRTGGPQETQYF; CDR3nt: TGTGCCAGCAGCCTAAGGACAGGGGGCCCCCAAGAGACCCAGTACTTC